Described below is a single T cell receptor beta chain sequence and its context. The antigen is unknown. Other DNA sequences in the sample encode the same CDR3. These data belong to a study of cytomegalovirus exposure and HLA in healthy donors. Study overall: An earlier analysis identified 117 million unique TCR beta sequences in about 179 million T cells.

Findings and limits, study-wide: There were a few CMV-associated chains whose specificity for CMV antigens was confirmed in vitro.

CDR3 length: 14 amino acids. The V gene's germline CDR1 is SGHRS and CDR2 YFSETQ. Trimming stripped 0 bases from V and 4 bases from J, with 7 bases between. The PCR was carried out with 60 Vbeta primers and 13 Jbeta primers. Repertoires were generated with immunoSEQ multiplex PCR, while TCRdb's copy carries only in-frame clones and drops some. The data include around 140,000 clones; the top ten clones carry 1.5% to 1.9%. The chain uses TRBV5-1 and TRBJ2-2; D is ambiguous. Sequences were obtained from PBMCs. This clonotype was sampled from a woman aged 40 to 55 in good health and CMV-seronegative. This CDR3 is CASSLGRGTGELFF. The CDR3 coding sequence is TGCGCCAGCAGCTTGGGCAGAGGCACCGGGGAGCTGTTTTTT. The whole variable domain, remainder taken from reference TRBV5-1 and TRBJ2-2, is KAGVTQTPRYLIKTRGQQVTLSCSPISGHRSVSWYQQTPGQGLQFLFEYFSETQRNKGNFPGRFSGRQFSNSRSEMNVSTLELGDSALYLCASSLGRGTGELFFGEGSRLTVL.